Listed below are T cell receptor beta chains from one sample, sequenced in a study of blood T cell repertoires in COVID-19. Repertoires were generated with immunoSEQ multiplex PCR, while TCRdb's copy carries only in-frame clones and drops some. The sample records approximately 99,000 clones, about 89% being singletons. Sequenced material: peripheral blood. These receptors came from a human donor in a cohort sampled during active COVID-19. Each CDR3 is given with its conserved first and last residue. The D gene is left open where the match is weak. Expanded clones get a size class; other rows say once, few or many, or leave the size out.

CDR3 protein: CASSPTGFEQYF
CDR3 DNA: TGTGCCAGCAGTCCGACAGGGTTCGAGCAGTACTTC
V gene: TRBV27
D gene: TRBD1
J gene: TRBJ2-7
clone size: once

CDR3 protein: CASSIGTGATTNEKLFF
CDR3 DNA: TGTGCCAGTAGTATCGGGACAGGGGCAACAACTAATGAAAAACTGTTTTTT
V gene: TRBV19
D gene: TRBD1
J gene: TRBJ1-4
clone size: few

CDR3 protein: CASSPNPSGIEQFF
CDR3 DNA: TGTGCCAGCTCACCTAACCCCAGCGGTATTGAGCAGTTCTTC
V gene: TRBV18
D gene: .
J gene: TRBJ2-1
clone size: .

CDR3 protein: CASSLGLAGVRTGELFF
CDR3 DNA: TGTGCCAGCAGCTTGGGACTAGCGGGAGTTCGCACCGGGGAGCTGTTTTTT
V gene: TRBV5-6
D gene: TRBD2
J gene: TRBJ2-2
clone size: .

CDR3 protein: CASSLDPRSNQPQHF
CDR3 DNA: TGTGCCAGCAGCTTGGACCCGAGAAGCAATCAGCCCCAGCATTTT
V gene: TRBV5-4
D gene: .
J gene: TRBJ1-5
clone size: .

CDR3 protein: CASLGGYNEQFF
CDR3 DNA: TGTGCCAGCTTGGGAGGCTACAATGAGCAGTTCTTC
V gene: TRBV12-3/TRBV12-4
D gene: .
J gene: TRBJ2-1
clone size: .

CDR3 protein: CASSHRMGQPLGHGYTF
CDR3 DNA: TGTGCCAGCAGCCACCGAATGGGACAGCCCTTGGGCCATGGCTACACCTTC
V gene: TRBV5-8
D gene: TRBD1
J gene: TRBJ1-2
clone size: .

CDR3 protein: CASGEYEQYF
CDR3 DNA: TGTGCCAGCGGAGAATACGAGCAGTACTTC
V gene: TRBV3-1/TRBV3-2
D gene: .
J gene: TRBJ2-7
clone size: .

CDR3 protein: CASSFVSGGAAFF
CDR3 DNA: TGTGCCAGCAGTTTTGTCTCTGGTGGAGCCGCTTTCTTT
V gene: TRBV28
D gene: .
J gene: TRBJ1-1
clone size: .

CDR3 protein: CASRLMANVLTF
CDR3 DNA: TGTGCCAGCAGACTCATGGCCAACGTCCTGACTTTC
V gene: TRBV12-3/TRBV12-4
D gene: .
J gene: TRBJ2-6
clone size: .

CDR3 protein: CASSEAGGSGETQYF
CDR3 DNA: TGTGCCAGCAGTGAGGCCGGAGGGTCGGGGGAGACCCAGTACTTC
V gene: TRBV6-1
D gene: .
J gene: TRBJ2-5
clone size: .

CDR3 protein: CASSLVRAGANTGELFF
CDR3 DNA: TGTGCCAGCAGCTTAGTTCGGGCGGGAGCGAACACCGGGGAGCTGTTTTTT
V gene: TRBV7-9
D gene: TRBD2
J gene: TRBJ2-2
clone size: .

CDR3 protein: CASTQAGGRETQYF
CDR3 DNA: TGTGCCAGCACCCAAGCGGGAGGGAGGGAGACCCAGTACTTC
V gene: TRBV9
D gene: TRBD2
J gene: TRBJ2-5
clone size: .

CDR3 protein: CASSSIPTGINYEQYF
CDR3 DNA: TGTGCCAGCAGTTCAATACCCACAGGGATTAACTACGAGCAGTACTTC
V gene: TRBV6-2/TRBV6-3
D gene: .
J gene: TRBJ2-7
clone size: .

CDR3 protein: CASSIRPGATWAGNEQFF
CDR3 DNA: TGTGCCAGTAGTATACGCCCAGGGGCGACGTGGGCCGGCAATGAGCAGTTCTTC
V gene: TRBV19
D gene: .
J gene: TRBJ2-1
clone size: .

CDR3 protein: CASSIVVLEEKLFF
CDR3 DNA: TGTGCCAGTAGTATAGTTGTATTGGAGGAAAAACTGTTTTTT
V gene: TRBV19
D gene: .
J gene: TRBJ1-4
clone size: .

CDR3 protein: CASSLVRGQSRGWQETQYF
CDR3 DNA: TGTGCCAGCAGCTTAGTTAGGGGACAGTCCAGGGGGTGGCAAGAGACCCAGTACTTC
V gene: TRBV7-2
D gene: TRBD1
J gene: TRBJ2-5
clone size: once

CDR3 protein: CASSLVAGVNEQFF
CDR3 DNA: TGTGCCAGCAGCTTAGTGGCGGGAGTGAATGAGCAGTTCTTC
V gene: TRBV7-8
D gene: TRBD2
J gene: TRBJ2-1
clone size: .

CDR3 protein: CASSPGQGRLAGGVHEQYF
CDR3 DNA: TGTGCCAGCTCACCCGGGCAGGGGAGACTAGCGGGAGGGGTCCACGAGCAGTACTTC
V gene: TRBV18
D gene: TRBD2
J gene: TRBJ2-7
clone size: .

CDR3 protein: CASSPPLANTGELFF
CDR3 DNA: TGTGCCAGCAGCCCCCCCTTAGCGAACACCGGGGAGCTGTTTTTT
V gene: TRBV5-4
D gene: .
J gene: TRBJ2-2
clone size: .

CDR3 protein: CASNSGTGDYNEQFF
CDR3 DNA: TGTGCCAGCAACTCCGGGACAGGGGACTACAATGAGCAGTTCTTC
V gene: TRBV5-4
D gene: TRBD1
J gene: TRBJ2-1
clone size: .

CDR3 protein: CASSRVRGSGTDTQYF
CDR3 DNA: TGTGCCAGCTCAAGAGTTAGGGGGAGTGGCACAGATACGCAGTATTTT
V gene: TRBV18
D gene: .
J gene: TRBJ2-3
clone size: .

CDR3 protein: CASSAPGQGDHLHF
CDR3 DNA: TGCGCCAGCAGCGCCCCGGGACAGGGGGATCACCTCCACTTT
V gene: TRBV5-1
D gene: TRBD1
J gene: TRBJ1-6
clone size: few

CDR3 protein: CASSVTGGNTEAFF
CDR3 DNA: TGTGCCAGCAGCGTGACAGGGGGAAACACTGAAGCTTTCTTT
V gene: TRBV9
D gene: TRBD1
J gene: TRBJ1-1
clone size: .

CDR3 protein: CASSVGIGRGSGYTF
CDR3 DNA: TGTGCCAGCAGCGTAGGCATCGGCAGGGGGAGCGGCTACACCTTC
V gene: TRBV9
D gene: TRBD1
J gene: TRBJ1-2
clone size: .

CDR3 protein: CASSQGETSGVGETQYF
CDR3 DNA: TGTGCCAGCAGCCAAGGCGAAACTAGCGGGGTGGGTGAGACCCAGTACTTC
V gene: TRBV4-2
D gene: TRBD2
J gene: TRBJ2-5
clone size: .

CDR3 protein: CASSPDRSSTDTQYF
CDR3 DNA: TGCGCCAGCAGTCCGGACAGGTCCAGCACAGATACGCAGTATTTT
V gene: TRBV4-1
D gene: TRBD1
J gene: TRBJ2-3
clone size: .

CDR3 protein: CASNGGGSNQPQHF
CDR3 DNA: TGTGCCAGCAATGGGGGGGGTTCTAATCAGCCCCAGCATTTT
V gene: TRBV2
D gene: .
J gene: TRBJ1-5
clone size: .

CDR3 protein: CASSGPGGYSTDTQYF
CDR3 DNA: TGTGCCAGCAGCGGGCCCGGGGGATATAGCACAGATACGCAGTATTTT
V gene: TRBV6-2/TRBV6-3
D gene: .
J gene: TRBJ2-3
clone size: .

CDR3 protein: CASSVGSFNSPLHF
CDR3 DNA: TGTGCCAGCAGCGTTGGGAGTTTTAATTCACCCCTCCACTTT
V gene: TRBV21-1
D gene: .
J gene: TRBJ1-6
clone size: .

CDR3 protein: CASQAAGSSYNEQFF
CDR3 DNA: TGCGCCAGCCAGGCAGCGGGGAGCTCCTACAATGAGCAGTTCTTC
V gene: TRBV5-1
D gene: TRBD2
J gene: TRBJ2-1
clone size: .

CDR3 protein: CASSLTGGTDTQYF
CDR3 DNA: TGTGCCAGCAGCTTAACCGGAGGCACAGATACGCAGTATTTT
V gene: TRBV11-3
D gene: .
J gene: TRBJ2-3
clone size: .

CDR3 protein: CASSPLAGGPGGELFF
CDR3 DNA: TGTGCCAGCAGCCCTCTAGCGGGAGGGCCTGGCGGGGAGCTGTTTTTT
V gene: TRBV7-3
D gene: TRBD2
J gene: TRBJ2-2
clone size: .

CDR3 protein: CASSRQGGDEQYF
CDR3 DNA: TGTGCCAGCAGTCGACAGGGCGGGGACGAGCAGTACTTC
V gene: TRBV9
D gene: .
J gene: TRBJ2-7
clone size: .

CDR3 protein: CSAETDRSYEQYF
CDR3 DNA: TGCAGCGCTGAGACCGACAGGTCCTACGAGCAGTACTTC
V gene: TRBV29-1
D gene: .
J gene: TRBJ2-7
clone size: once

CDR3 protein: CASSQTGGDEQYF
CDR3 DNA: TGCGCCAGCAGCCAGACAGGGGGAGACGAGCAGTACTTC
V gene: TRBV4-1
D gene: TRBD1
J gene: TRBJ2-7
clone size: .

CDR3 protein: CASSLVRNTIYF
CDR3 DNA: TGTGCCAGTAGTCTCGTCCGAAACACCATATATTTT
V gene: TRBV19
D gene: .
J gene: TRBJ1-3
clone size: .

CDR3 protein: CASTTTAQGTDTQYF
CDR3 DNA: TGTGCCAGTACCACCACTGCCCAGGGGACAGATACGCAGTATTTT
V gene: TRBV19
D gene: .
J gene: TRBJ2-3
clone size: .

CDR3 protein: CSVERSSNTEAFF
CDR3 DNA: TGCAGCGTTGAGAGGTCCTCGAACACTGAAGCTTTCTTT
V gene: TRBV29-1
D gene: .
J gene: TRBJ1-1
clone size: .

CDR3 protein: CASGTDSYNEQFF
CDR3 DNA: TGCGCCTCCGGGACTGACTCCTACAATGAGCAGTTCTTC
V gene: TRBV5-1
D gene: .
J gene: TRBJ2-1
clone size: .

CDR3 protein: CASSQGGQVYGYTF
CDR3 DNA: TGTGCCAGCAGCCAAGGGGGACAGGTCTATGGCTACACCTTC
V gene: TRBV4-2
D gene: TRBD1
J gene: TRBJ1-2
clone size: .

CDR3 protein: CASSQRPGGRATSTDTQYF
CDR3 DNA: TGTGCCAGCAGCCAACGTCCTGGCGGGAGAGCAACTAGCACAGATACGCAGTATTTT
V gene: TRBV3-1/TRBV3-2
D gene: TRBD2
J gene: TRBJ2-3
clone size: .

CDR3 protein: CASRWSGRNYEQYF
CDR3 DNA: TGTGCCAGCAGGTGGAGCGGGAGGAACTACGAGCAGTACTTC
V gene: TRBV28
D gene: TRBD2
J gene: TRBJ2-7
clone size: .

CDR3 protein: CASSSWTRAETQYF
CDR3 DNA: TGCGCCAGCAGCTCATGGACTAGAGCAGAGACCCAGTACTTC
V gene: TRBV5-1
D gene: TRBD2
J gene: TRBJ2-5
clone size: .

CDR3 protein: CASSVRTAYNQPQHF
CDR3 DNA: TGTGCCAGCAGCGTCAGGACAGCTTACAATCAGCCCCAGCATTTT
V gene: TRBV28
D gene: .
J gene: TRBJ1-5
clone size: .

CDR3 protein: CASSFVSGSSGEQFF
CDR3 DNA: TGTGCCAGTAGCTTTGTGAGCGGGAGTTCGGGTGAGCAGTTCTTC
V gene: TRBV19
D gene: TRBD2
J gene: TRBJ2-1
clone size: .

CDR3 protein: CASSPPPAGVYNEQFF
CDR3 DNA: TGTGCCAGCAGTCCCCCCCCAGCGGGAGTATACAATGAGCAGTTCTTC
V gene: TRBV27
D gene: TRBD2
J gene: TRBJ2-1
clone size: .

CDR3 protein: CATRSYTDTQYF
CDR3 DNA: TGTGCCACCAGAAGCTACACAGATACGCAGTATTTT
V gene: TRBV24-1
D gene: .
J gene: TRBJ2-3
clone size: once

CDR3 protein: CASSADGTAFNEQFF
CDR3 DNA: TGTGCCAGCAGTGCGGACGGGACAGCCTTTAATGAGCAGTTCTTC
V gene: TRBV2
D gene: TRBD1
J gene: TRBJ2-1
clone size: .

CDR3 protein: CASSPGTSGSGNTQYF
CDR3 DNA: TGCGCCAGCAGCCCGGGGACTAGCGGGAGTGGGAATACGCAGTATTTT
V gene: TRBV5-1
D gene: TRBD2
J gene: TRBJ2-3
clone size: .

CDR3 protein: CSVDGGRATTDTQYF
CDR3 DNA: TGCAGCGTTGATGGCGGGAGGGCTACCACAGATACGCAGTATTTT
V gene: TRBV29-1
D gene: TRBD2
J gene: TRBJ2-3
clone size: .

CDR3 protein: CASSQDLRAGAFF
CDR3 DNA: TGTGCCAGCAGCCAAGATCTCAGGGCAGGGGCTTTCTTT
V gene: TRBV3-1/TRBV3-2
D gene: .
J gene: TRBJ1-1
clone size: .

CDR3 protein: CASSQDWAEVANTIYF
CDR3 DNA: TGTGCCAGCAGCCAAGATTGGGCGGAGGTCGCGAACACCATATATTTT
V gene: TRBV3-1/TRBV3-2
D gene: .
J gene: TRBJ1-3
clone size: .

CDR3 protein: CAGAGVLTGELFF
CDR3 DNA: TGTGCCGGAGCGGGAGTCCTCACCGGGGAGCTGTTTTTT
V gene: TRBV30
D gene: TRBD2
J gene: TRBJ2-2
clone size: .

CDR3 protein: CARLQGFCPGTPLNTEAFF
CDR3 DNA: TGTGCCAGGCTACAGGGATTTTGCCCCGGCACCCCATTGAACACTGAAGCTTTCTTT
V gene: TRBV19
D gene: .
J gene: TRBJ1-1
clone size: .

CDR3 protein: CASSARDSEDSPLHF
CDR3 DNA: TGCGCCAGCAGCGCCCGGGACAGCGAAGATTCACCCCTCCACTTT
V gene: TRBV5-1
D gene: TRBD1
J gene: TRBJ1-6
clone size: once